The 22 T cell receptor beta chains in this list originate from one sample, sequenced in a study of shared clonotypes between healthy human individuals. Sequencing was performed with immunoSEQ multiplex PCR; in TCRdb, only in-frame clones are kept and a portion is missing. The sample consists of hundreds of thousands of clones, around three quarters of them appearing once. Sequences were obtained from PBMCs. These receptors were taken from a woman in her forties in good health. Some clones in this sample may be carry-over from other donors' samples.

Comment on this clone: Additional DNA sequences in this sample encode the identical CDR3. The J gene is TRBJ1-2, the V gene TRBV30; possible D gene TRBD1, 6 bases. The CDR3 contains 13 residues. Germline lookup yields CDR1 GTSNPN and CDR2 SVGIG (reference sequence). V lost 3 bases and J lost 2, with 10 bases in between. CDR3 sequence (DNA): TGTGCCTGGAGCGCGGGGGCGAACTATGGCTACACCTTC. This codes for CAWSAGANYGYTF.

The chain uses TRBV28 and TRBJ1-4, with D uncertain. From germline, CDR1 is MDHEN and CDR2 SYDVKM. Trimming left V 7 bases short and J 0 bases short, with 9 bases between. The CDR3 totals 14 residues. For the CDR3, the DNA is TGTGCCAGCACCACCGGGGCAACTAATGAAAAACTGTTTTTT. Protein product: CASTTGATNEKLFF. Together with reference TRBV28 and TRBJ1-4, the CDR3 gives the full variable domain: DVKVTQSSRYLVKRTGEKVFLECVQDMDHENMFWYRQDPGLGLRLIYFSYDVKMKEKGDIPEGYSVSREKKERFSLILESASTNQTSMYLCASTTGATNEKLFFGSGTQLSVL.

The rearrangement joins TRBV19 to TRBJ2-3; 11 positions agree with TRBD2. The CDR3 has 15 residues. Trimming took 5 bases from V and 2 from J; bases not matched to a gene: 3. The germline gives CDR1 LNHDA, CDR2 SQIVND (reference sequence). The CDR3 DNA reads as TGTGCCAGTAGTGGTAGCGGGAGGGTCACAGATACGCAGTATTTT. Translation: CASSGSGRVTDTQYF.

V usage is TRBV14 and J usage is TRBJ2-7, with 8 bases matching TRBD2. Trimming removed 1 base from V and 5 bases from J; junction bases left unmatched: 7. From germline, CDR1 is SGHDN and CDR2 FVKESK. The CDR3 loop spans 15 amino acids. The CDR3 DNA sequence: TGTGCCAGCAGCCAAGGGGGTAGCGGGATCGACGAGCAGTACTTC. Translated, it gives CASSQGGSGIDEQYF.

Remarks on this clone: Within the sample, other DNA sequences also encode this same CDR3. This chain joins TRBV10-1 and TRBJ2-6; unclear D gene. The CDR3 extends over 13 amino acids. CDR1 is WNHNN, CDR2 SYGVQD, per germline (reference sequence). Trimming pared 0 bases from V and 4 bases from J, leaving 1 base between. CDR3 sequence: CASSESGANVLTF. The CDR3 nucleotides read TGCGCCAGCAGTGAGTCAGGGGCCAACGTCCTGACTTTC.

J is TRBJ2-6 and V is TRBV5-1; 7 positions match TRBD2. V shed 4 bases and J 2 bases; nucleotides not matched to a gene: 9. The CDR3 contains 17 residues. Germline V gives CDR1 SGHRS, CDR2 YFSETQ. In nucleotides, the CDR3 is TGCGCCAGCAGCCCCCGTGGGGGGGGAGCTGGGGCCAACGTCCTGACTTTC. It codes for CASSPRGGGAGANVLTF.

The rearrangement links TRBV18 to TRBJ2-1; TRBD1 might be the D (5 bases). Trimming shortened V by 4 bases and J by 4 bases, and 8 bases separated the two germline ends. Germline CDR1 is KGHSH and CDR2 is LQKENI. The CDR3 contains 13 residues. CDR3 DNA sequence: TGTGCCAGCTCACATGACAGTTACAATGAGCAGTTCTTC. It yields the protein CASSHDSYNEQFF.

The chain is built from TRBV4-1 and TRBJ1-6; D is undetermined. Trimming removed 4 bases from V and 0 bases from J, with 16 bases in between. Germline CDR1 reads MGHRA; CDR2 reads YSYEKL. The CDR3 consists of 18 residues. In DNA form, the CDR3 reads TGCGCCAGCAGCCTGTTGGACGGAGGAACCTCCTATAATTCACCCCTCCACTTT. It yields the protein CASSLLDGGTSYNSPLHF.

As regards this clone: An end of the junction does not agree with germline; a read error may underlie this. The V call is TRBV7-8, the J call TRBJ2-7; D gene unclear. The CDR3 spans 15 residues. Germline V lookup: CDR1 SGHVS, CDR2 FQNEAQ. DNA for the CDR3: TGTGCCAGCAGTTTCCTCCGCTACTCACCCTACAAGCAGCACTTC. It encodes CASSFLRYSPYKQHF.

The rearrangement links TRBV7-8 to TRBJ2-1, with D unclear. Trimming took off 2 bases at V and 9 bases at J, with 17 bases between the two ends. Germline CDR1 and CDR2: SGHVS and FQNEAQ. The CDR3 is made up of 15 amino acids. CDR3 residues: CASSLIGRSSGEQFF. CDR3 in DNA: TGTGCCAGCAGCTTAATCGGAAGGTCCTCTGGTGAGCAGTTCTTC. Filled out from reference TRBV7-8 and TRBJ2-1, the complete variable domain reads GAGVSQSPRYKVAKRGQDVALRCDPISGHVSLFWYQQALGQGPEFLTYFQNEAQLDKSGLPSDRFFAERPEGSVSTLKIQRTQQEDSAVYLCASSLIGRSSGEQFFGPGTRLTVL.

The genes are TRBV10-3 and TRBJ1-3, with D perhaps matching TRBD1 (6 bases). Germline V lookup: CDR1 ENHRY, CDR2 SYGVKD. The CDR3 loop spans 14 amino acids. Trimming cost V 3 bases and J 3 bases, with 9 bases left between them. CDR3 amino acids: CAISDTGNGNTIYF. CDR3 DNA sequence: TGTGCCATCAGTGACACAGGGAATGGAAACACCATATATTTT.

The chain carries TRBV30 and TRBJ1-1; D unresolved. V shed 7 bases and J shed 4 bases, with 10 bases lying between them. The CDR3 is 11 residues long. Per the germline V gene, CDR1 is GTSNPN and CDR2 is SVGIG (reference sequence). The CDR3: CASRWSTEAFF. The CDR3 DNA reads TGTGCCTCGAGATGGTCCACTGAAGCTTTCTTT.

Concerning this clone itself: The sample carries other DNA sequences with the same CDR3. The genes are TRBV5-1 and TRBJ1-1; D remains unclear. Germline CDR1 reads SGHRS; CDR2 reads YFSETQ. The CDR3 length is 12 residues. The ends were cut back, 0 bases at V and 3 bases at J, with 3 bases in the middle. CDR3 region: CASSLGHTEAFF. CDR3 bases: TGCGCCAGCAGCTTGGGGCACACTGAAGCTTTCTTT.

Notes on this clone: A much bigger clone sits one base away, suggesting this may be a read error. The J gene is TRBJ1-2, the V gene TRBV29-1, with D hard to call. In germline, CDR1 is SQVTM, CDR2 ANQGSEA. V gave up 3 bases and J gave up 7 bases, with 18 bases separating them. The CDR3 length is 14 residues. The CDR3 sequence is CSVDFSGDGCGYTF. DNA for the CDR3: TGCAGCGTTGATTTTTCGGGCGACGGCTGTGGCTACACCTTC.

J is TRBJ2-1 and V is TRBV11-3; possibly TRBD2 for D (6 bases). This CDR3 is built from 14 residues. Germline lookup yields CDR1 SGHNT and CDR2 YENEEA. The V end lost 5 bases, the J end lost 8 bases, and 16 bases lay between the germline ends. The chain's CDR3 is CASSKLPGEHEQFF. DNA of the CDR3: TGTGCCAGCAGCAAATTGCCGGGGGAACATGAGCAGTTCTTC. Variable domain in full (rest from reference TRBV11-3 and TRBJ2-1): EAGVVQSPRYKIIEKKQPVAFWCNPISGHNTLYWYLQNLGQGPELLIRYENEEAVDDSQLPKDRFSAERLKGVDSTLKIQPAELGDSAVYLCASSKLPGEHEQFFGPGTRLTVL.

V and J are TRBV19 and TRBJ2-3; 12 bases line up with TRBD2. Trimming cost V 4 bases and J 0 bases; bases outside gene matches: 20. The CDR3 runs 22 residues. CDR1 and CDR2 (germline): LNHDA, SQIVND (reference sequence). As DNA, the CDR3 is TGTGCCAGTAGTACAATCTCGAAAACTAGCGGGAGGCTACCAGCTAGCACAGATACGCAGTATTTT. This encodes CASSTISKTSGRLPASTDTQYF. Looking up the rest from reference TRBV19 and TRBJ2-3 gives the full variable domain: DGGITQSPKYLFRKEGQNVTLSCEQNLNHDAMYWYRQDPGQGLRLIYYSQIVNDFQKGDIAEGYSVSREKKESFPLTVTSAQKNPTAFYLCASSTISKTSGRLPASTDTQYFGPGTRLTVL.

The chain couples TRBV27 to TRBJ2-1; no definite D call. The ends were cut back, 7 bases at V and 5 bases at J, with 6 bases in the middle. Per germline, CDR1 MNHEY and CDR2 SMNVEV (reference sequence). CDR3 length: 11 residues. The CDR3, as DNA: TGTGCCAGCACTTGGGACAATGAGCAGTTCTTC. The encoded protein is CASTWDNEQFF.

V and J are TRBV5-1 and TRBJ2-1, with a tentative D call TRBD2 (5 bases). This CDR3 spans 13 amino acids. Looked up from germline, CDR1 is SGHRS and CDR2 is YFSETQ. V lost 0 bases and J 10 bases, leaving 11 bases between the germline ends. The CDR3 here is CASSLGAGGEQFF. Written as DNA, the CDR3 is TGCGCCAGCAGCTTGGGTGCTGGAGGCGAGCAGTTCTTC.

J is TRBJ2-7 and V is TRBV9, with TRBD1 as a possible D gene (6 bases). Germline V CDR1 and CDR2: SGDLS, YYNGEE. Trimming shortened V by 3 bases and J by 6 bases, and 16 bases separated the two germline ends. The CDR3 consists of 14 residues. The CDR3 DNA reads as TGTGCCAGCAGCGCCGGACAGTTAATAGGCGAGCAGTACTTC. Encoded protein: CASSAGQLIGEQYF.

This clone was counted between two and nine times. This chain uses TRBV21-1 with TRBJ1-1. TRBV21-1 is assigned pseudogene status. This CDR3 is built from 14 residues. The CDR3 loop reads CASRSEGVEGEAFF. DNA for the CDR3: TGTGCCAGCAGATCGGAGGGGGTTGAGGGTGAAGCTTTCTTT.

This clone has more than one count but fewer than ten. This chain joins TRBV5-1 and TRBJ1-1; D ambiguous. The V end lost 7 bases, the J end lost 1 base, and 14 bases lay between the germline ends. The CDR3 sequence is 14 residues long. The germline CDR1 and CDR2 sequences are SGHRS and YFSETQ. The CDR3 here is CASSLVEPNTEAFF. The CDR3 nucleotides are TGCGCCAGCTCCCTGGTGGAGCCGAACACTGAAGCTTTCTTT. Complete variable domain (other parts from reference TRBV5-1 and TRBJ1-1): KAGVTQTPRYLIKTRGQQVTLSCSPISGHRSVSWYQQTPGQGLQFLFEYFSETQRNKGNFPGRFSGRQFSNSRSEMNVSTLELGDSALYLCASSLVEPNTEAFFGQGTRLTVV.

The CDR3 reads CASRKTWGGLNTGELFF. In DNA form, the CDR3 reads TGTGCCAGTCGGAAAACCTGGGGCGGGCTGAACACCGGGGAGCTGTTTTTT. This chain connects TRBV19 to TRBJ2-2, with D perhaps TRBD1 or TRBD2 (5 bases each). The CDR3 loop spans 17 amino acids. V shed 8 bases and J shed 1 base, with 20 bases lying between them. From germline, CDR1 is LNHDA and CDR2 SQIVND (reference sequence).